These 23 T cell receptor beta chains originate from one sample sequenced in a study of cytomegalovirus exposure and HLA in healthy donors. The PCR contained 60 Vbeta and 13 Jbeta primers. Repertoires were generated with immunoSEQ multiplex PCR, while TCRdb's copy carries only in-frame clones and drops some. The top ten hold over 5% of the sample, which has under 100,000 clones, 62% seen once. The sample was PBMCs. The receptors shown here come from a woman in her 30s in good health and CMV-seropositive.

Worth noting for this clone: Other DNA sequences in the same sample also yield this CDR3. J is TRBJ2-2 and V is TRBV9, with TRBD1 as a possible D gene (5 bases). The CDR3 loop spans 13 amino acids. Germline V gives CDR1 SGDLS, CDR2 YYNGEE. V lost 0 bases and J 5 bases, leaving 5 bases between the germline ends. In DNA, the CDR3 is TGTGCCAGCAGCGTAGCAGGGACCGGGGAGCTGTTTTTT. The encoded protein is CASSVAGTGELFF.

The V and J genes are TRBV4-3 and TRBJ2-3; possible D gene TRBD2, 5 bases. The CDR3 sequence is 13 residues long. Germline V gene data show CDR1 as LGHNA and CDR2 as YSLEER. V shed 3 bases and J shed 1 base, with 5 bases lying between them. This chain's CDR3 is CASSQRGTDTQYF. The CDR3 region has the DNA TGCGCCAGCAGCCAGCGGGGCACAGATACGCAGTATTTT.

The chain has TRBV11-3 and TRBJ2-7, with 9 nucleotides matching TRBD1. The CDR3 has 17 amino acids. Trimming removed 3 bases from V and 2 bases from J; junction bases left unmatched: 11. Germline V gene data show CDR1 as SGHNT and CDR2 as YENEEA. CDR3 loop: CASSFGTGGTSPYEQYF. The CDR3 bases are TGTGCCAGCAGCTTCGGTACAGGGGGCACCTCCCCCTACGAGCAGTACTTC.

The chain links TRBV5-1 to TRBJ2-7; possible D gene TRBD1, 6 bases. Germline CDR1 SGHRS, CDR2 YFSETQ. The CDR3 runs to 15 residues. Deletions cut 0 bases from V and 0 bases from J, with 10 bases between. CDR3 DNA: TGCGCCAGCAGCTTGGGGGACATCTTCTCCTACGAGCAGTACTTC. This gives the protein CASSLGDIFSYEQYF.

The chain uses TRBV5-4 and TRBJ1-4; D not certain. The CDR3 length is 14 residues. Trimming pared 2 bases from V and 6 bases from J, leaving 11 bases between. Germline values: CDR1 SGHNT, CDR2 YYREEE (reference sequence). DNA for the CDR3: TGTGCCAGCAGCTTTGACAACGTTGATGAAAAACTGTTTTTT. As protein: CASSFDNVDEKLFF.

This clone was observed a handful of times. The chain employs TRBV5-6 and TRBJ1-1; tentatively, D is TRBD1 (6 bases). This CDR3 has 14 amino acids. CDR1 is SGHDT and CDR2 is YYEEEE in the germline V gene. V was pared by 3 bases and J by 1 base, with 10 bases between. In DNA, the CDR3 is TGTGCCAGCAGCTGGGACACGCAGAACACTGAAGCTTTCTTT. It yields the protein CASSWDTQNTEAFF.

The chain carries TRBV27 and TRBJ1-3; no definite D call. The length of the CDR3 is 15 residues. V gave up 5 bases and J gave up 0 bases, with 11 bases separating them. Germline CDR1 reads MNHEY; CDR2 reads SMNVEV (reference sequence). CDR3 nucleotide sequence: TGTGCCAGCAGTATAACCCATAGCTCTGGAAACACCATATATTTT. Protein sequence: CASSITHSSGNTIYF.

The chain has TRBV5-4 and TRBJ1-2; D call uncertain. V lost 2 bases, J lost 2 bases, and 10 bases lay in between. Per the germline V gene, CDR1 is SGHNT and CDR2 is YYREEE (reference sequence). The CDR3 loop spans 14 amino acids. The CDR3 sequence is CASSFPGMNYGYTF. CDR3 nucleotides: TGTGCCAGCAGCTTTCCAGGAATGAACTATGGCTACACCTTC.

V and J are TRBV30 and TRBJ2-2; 7 bases map to TRBD1. CDR3 length equals 13 residues. Germline V gene data show CDR1 as GTSNPN and CDR2 as SVGIG (reference sequence). V shed 6 bases and J 4 bases; nucleotides not matched to a gene: 5. CDR3 coding DNA: TGTGCCTGTCAGACAGGGTCCACCGGGGAGCTGTTTTTT. Its translation is CACQTGSTGELFF.

This chain connects TRBV10-3 to TRBJ1-5; 8 bases match TRBD1. Germline trimming cut 6 bases from V and 5 bases from J; bases unmatched to any gene: 9. The CDR3 sequence is 15 residues long. CDR1 ENHRY and CDR2 SYGVKD come from the germline V gene. The CDR3 sequence is CAISYRTGLDQPQHF. The CDR3 DNA reads TGTGCCATCAGCTATAGGACAGGGCTTGATCAGCCCCAGCATTTT.

This clone has only one observation. The CDR3 DNA reads as TGTGCCAGCGGGGGGTTTCCTGAAGCTTTCTTT. It yields the protein CASGGFPEAFF. The V and J genes are TRBV6-1 and TRBJ1-1; tentatively, D is TRBD1 (5 bases). CDR1 is MNHNS, CDR2 SASEGT, per germline. V was clipped by 8 bases and J by 6 bases, with 10 bases between them. The CDR3 covers 11 residues.

The rearrangement uses TRBV7-9 and TRBJ2-1; 12 nucleotides line up with TRBD2. Losses at the gene ends were 2 bases for V and 9 bases for J; bases not matched to a gene: 5. This CDR3 is 15 amino acids long. Germline CDR1 SEHNR, CDR2 FQNEAQ (reference sequence). CDR3 sequence reads: CASSLSLAGGLEQFF. The CDR3 region has the DNA TGTGCCAGCAGCTTAAGCCTAGCGGGGGGGCTTGAGCAGTTCTTC. Filled out from reference TRBV7-9 and TRBJ2-1, the complete variable domain reads DTGVSQNPRHKITKRGQNVTFRCDPISEHNRLYWYRQTLGQGPEFLTYFQNEAQLEKSRLLSDRFSAERPKGSFSTLEIQRTEQGDSAMYLCASSLSLAGGLEQFFGPGTRLTVL.

This chain connects TRBV9 to TRBJ2-1; TRBD2 aligns across 12 bases. In germline, CDR1 is SGDLS, CDR2 YYNGEE. The CDR3 totals 15 residues. J was trimmed by 10 bases and V by 3 bases; bases with no gene match: 8. CDR3 in amino acids: CASSARTSGDGEQFF. For the CDR3, the DNA is TGTGCCAGCAGCGCCAGGACTAGCGGGGATGGGGAGCAGTTCTTC.

This chain joins TRBV7-2 and TRBJ1-3; no firm D call. Germline CDR1 SGHTA, CDR2 FQGNSA. Trimming removed 4 bases from V and 8 bases from J, with 15 bases in between. The CDR3 runs to 14 residues. CDR3 residues: CASSSRGFVDTIYF. The CDR3, as DNA: TGTGCCAGCAGCTCCCGGGGATTTGTGGACACCATATATTTT. The full variable domain, with the rest looked up from reference TRBV7-2 and TRBJ1-3, is GAGVSQSPSNKVTEKGKDVELRCDPISGHTALYWYRQSLGQGLEFLIYFQGNSAPDKSGLPSDRFSAERTGGSVSTLTIQRTQQEDSAVYLCASSSRGFVDTIYFGEGSWLTVV.

V usage is TRBV30 and J usage is TRBJ1-6; unclear D gene. The CDR3 runs to 16 residues. The germline V gene encodes CDR1 GTSNPN and CDR2 SVGIG (reference sequence). Trimming took 2 bases from V and 5 from J, leaving 16 bases between them. The DNA for the CDR3 is TGTGCCTGGAGTACCTCCTCCACTATCCATAATTCACCCCTCCACTTT. Amino acid sequence: CAWSTSSTIHNSPLHF.

This clone came up a few times. CDR3 coding DNA: TGTGCCAGCAGCCCGTCCTTCGGACTAGCGGGGGTTTTACAAGAGACCCAGTACTTC. Translation gives CASSPSFGLAGVLQETQYF. The V call is TRBV11-2, the J call TRBJ2-5; TRBD2 aligns across 13 bases. Losses at the gene ends were 5 bases for V and 2 bases for J; bases not matched to a gene: 14. Germline assignment: CDR1 SGHAT and CDR2 FQNNGV. The CDR3 consists of 19 residues.

V is TRBV5-1 and J is TRBJ2-5, with D possibly matching TRBD1 (5 bases). The CDR3 extends over 13 amino acids. Germline V CDR1 and CDR2: SGHRS, YFSETQ. Trimming took off 4 bases at V and 4 bases at J, with 11 bases between the two ends. The CDR3 bases are TGCGCCAGCAGCCCAGGGATAGGAGAGACCCAGTACTTC. It is translated as CASSPGIGETQYF.

The chain combines TRBV11-2 with TRBJ2-3; TRBD2 matches 8 bases. The CDR3 consists of 16 residues. The trim removed 6 bases at V and 2 bases at J, leaving 10 bases unmatched. CDR1 and CDR2 from the germline V gene are SGHAT and FQNNGV. The CDR3 region has the DNA TGTGCCAGCAGTCAAGGACTAGCCCTCCCCACAGATACGCAGTATTTT. Its protein is CASSQGLALPTDTQYF. Combining the CDR3 with reference TRBV11-2 and TRBJ2-3 gives the whole variable domain EAGVAQSPRYKIIEKRQSVAFWCNPISGHATLYWYQQILGQGPKLLIQFQNNGVVDDSQLPKDRFSAERLKGVDSTLKIQPAKLEDSAVYLCASSQGLALPTDTQYFGPGTRLTVL.

V gene TRBV6-1 combines with J gene TRBJ2-7, with 8 bases aligning to TRBD2. The length of the CDR3 is 13 residues. Germline CDR1 is MNHNS and CDR2 is SASEGT. V was clipped by 6 bases and J by 3 bases; unmatched bases: 4. In DNA, the CDR3 is TGTGCCAGCAGCCGAACTAGCGGCTACGAGCAGTACTTC. Protein: CASSRTSGYEQYF.

The chain has TRBV1 and TRBJ1-5. TRBV1 is marked as a pseudogene. The CDR3 consists of 17 residues. The CDR3 loop reads CTSSPHSLVLCNQPQHF. The CDR3 DNA reads as TGCACCAGCAGCCCCCATAGTCTTGTTTTGTGCAATCAGCCCCAGCATTTT.

This clone has more than one count but fewer than ten. This rearrangement joins TRBV7-9 to TRBJ1-3, with D unresolved. Germline V lookup: CDR1 SEHNR, CDR2 FQNEAQ (reference sequence). Trimming stripped 1 base from V and 2 bases from J, with 6 bases between. The CDR3 is 14 amino acids. The CDR3 DNA reads as TGTGCCAGCAGCTTAGATGTAACTGGAAACACCATATATTTT. Amino acids: CASSLDVTGNTIYF.

This clone was seen a few times. The genes are TRBV10-3 and TRBJ2-3, with 13 nucleotides matching TRBD2. The CDR3 spans 18 residues. Per the germline V gene, CDR1 is ENHRY and CDR2 is SYGVKD. Trimming at V came to 10 bases and at J to 11 bases, leaving 24 bases not matched to a gene. As DNA, the CDR3 is TGTGCCACCAGGGCCACCATCGGGACTAGCGGGGCCGAAGTGGAGCAGTATTTT. Its translation is CATRATIGTSGAEVEQYF.

The V gene is TRBV6-1, the J gene TRBJ1-1; no clear D. The CDR3 has 15 residues. Deletions cut 2 bases from V and 0 bases from J, with 10 bases between. CDR1 MNHNS and CDR2 SASEGT come from the germline V gene. CDR3 protein: CASSESVVMNTEAFF. As DNA, the CDR3 is TGTGCCAGCAGTGAATCGGTGGTCATGAACACTGAAGCTTTCTTT.